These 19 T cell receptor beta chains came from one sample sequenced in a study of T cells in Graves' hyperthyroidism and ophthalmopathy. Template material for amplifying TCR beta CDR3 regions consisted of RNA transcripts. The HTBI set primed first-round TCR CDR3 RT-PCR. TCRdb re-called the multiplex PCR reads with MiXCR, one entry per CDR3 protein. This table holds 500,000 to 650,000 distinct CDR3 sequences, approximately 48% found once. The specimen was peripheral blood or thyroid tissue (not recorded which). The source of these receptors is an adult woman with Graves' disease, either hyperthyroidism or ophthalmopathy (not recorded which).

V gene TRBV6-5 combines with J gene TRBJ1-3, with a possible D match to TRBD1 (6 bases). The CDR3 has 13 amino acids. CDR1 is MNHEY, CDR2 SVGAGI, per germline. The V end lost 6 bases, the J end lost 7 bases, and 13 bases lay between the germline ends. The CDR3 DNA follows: TGTGCCAGCAGGCTACAGGGTCGGAACACCATATATTTT. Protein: CASRLQGRNTIYF.

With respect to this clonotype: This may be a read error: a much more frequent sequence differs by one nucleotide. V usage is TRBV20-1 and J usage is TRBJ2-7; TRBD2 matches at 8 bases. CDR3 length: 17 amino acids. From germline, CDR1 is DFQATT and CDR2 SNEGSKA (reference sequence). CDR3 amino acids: CSARDPLSGMSSYEEYF. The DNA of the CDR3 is TGCAGTGCTAGAGATCCGCTTAGCGGGATGAGCTCCTACGAGGAGTACTTC.

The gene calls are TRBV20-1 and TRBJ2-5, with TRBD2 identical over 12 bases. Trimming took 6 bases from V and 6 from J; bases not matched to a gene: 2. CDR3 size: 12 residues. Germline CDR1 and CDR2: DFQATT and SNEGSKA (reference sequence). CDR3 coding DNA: TGCAGTGCGCTAGCGGGGGGGCAGACCCAGTACTTC. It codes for CSALAGGQTQYF.

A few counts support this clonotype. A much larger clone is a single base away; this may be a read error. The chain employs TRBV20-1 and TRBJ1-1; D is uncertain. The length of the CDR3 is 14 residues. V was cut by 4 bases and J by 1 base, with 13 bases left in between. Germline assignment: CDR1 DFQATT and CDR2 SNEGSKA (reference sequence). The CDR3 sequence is CSATLGHQNTEAFF. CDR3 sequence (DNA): TGCAGTGCTACATTGGGCCATCAGAACACTGAAGCTTTCTTT.

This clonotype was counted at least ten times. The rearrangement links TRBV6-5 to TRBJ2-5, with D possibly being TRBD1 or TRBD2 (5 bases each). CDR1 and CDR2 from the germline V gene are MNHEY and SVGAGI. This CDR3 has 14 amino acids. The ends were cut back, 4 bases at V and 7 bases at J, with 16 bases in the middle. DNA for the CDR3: TGTGCCAGCAGTTTTTTTGCGTCGAGGGGGACCCAGTACTTC. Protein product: CASSFFASRGTQYF.

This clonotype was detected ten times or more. CDR3 sequence reads: CSASGTVGEKLFF. DNA of the CDR3: TGCAGTGCTTCCGGGACAGTCGGTGAAAAACTGTTTTTT. This chain connects TRBV20-1 to TRBJ1-4; 7 positions match TRBD1. The CDR3 is made up of 13 amino acids. The junction had 7 bases not matched to a gene; V was cut back by 5 bases and J by 7 bases. CDR1 DFQATT and CDR2 SNEGSKA come from the germline V gene (reference sequence).

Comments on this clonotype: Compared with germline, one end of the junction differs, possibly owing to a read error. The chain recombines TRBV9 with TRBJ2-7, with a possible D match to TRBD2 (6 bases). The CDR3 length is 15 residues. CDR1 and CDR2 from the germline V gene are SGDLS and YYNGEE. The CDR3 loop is CASSVVPSEAYEQCF. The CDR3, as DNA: TGTGCCAGCAGCGTAGTACCTAGCGAGGCGTACGAGCAGTGCTTC.

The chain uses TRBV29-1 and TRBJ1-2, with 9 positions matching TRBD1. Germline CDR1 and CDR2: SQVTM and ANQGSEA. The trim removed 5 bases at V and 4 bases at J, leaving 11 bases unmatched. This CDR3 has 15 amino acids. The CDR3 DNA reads TGCAGCGTTCACCTAGGACAGGGGATGGCCTATGGCTACACCTTC. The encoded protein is CSVHLGQGMAYGYTF.

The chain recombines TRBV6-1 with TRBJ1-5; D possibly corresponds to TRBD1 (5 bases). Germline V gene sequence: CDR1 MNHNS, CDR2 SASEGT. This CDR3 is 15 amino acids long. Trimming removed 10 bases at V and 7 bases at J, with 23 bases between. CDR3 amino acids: CAISWQGSLAQPQHF. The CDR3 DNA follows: TGTGCCATCTCGTGGCAGGGATCCCTAGCACAGCCCCAGCATTTT.

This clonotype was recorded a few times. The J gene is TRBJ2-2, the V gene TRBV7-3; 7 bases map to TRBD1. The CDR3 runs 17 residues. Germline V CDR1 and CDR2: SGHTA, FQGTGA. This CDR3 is CASGYGAHRGNTGELFF. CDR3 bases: TGTGCTAGTGGTTATGGAGCCCACAGGGGGAACACCGGGGAGCTGTTTTTT.

In DNA form, the CDR3 reads TGCAGCGTTTTTGCTGGGGCCAACGTCCTGACTTTC. As protein: CSVFAGANVLTF. The genes are TRBV29-1 and TRBJ2-6; D is unresolved. Trimming shortened V by 5 bases and J by 2 bases, and 4 bases separated the two germline ends. CDR3 length: 12 residues. Germline V gene lookup returns CDR1 SQVTM and CDR2 ANQGSEA.

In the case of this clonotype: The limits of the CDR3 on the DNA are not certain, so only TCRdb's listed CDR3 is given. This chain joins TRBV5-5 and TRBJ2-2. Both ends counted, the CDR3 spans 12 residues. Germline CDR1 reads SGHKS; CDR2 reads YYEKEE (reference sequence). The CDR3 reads CASSWRQGSCFF.

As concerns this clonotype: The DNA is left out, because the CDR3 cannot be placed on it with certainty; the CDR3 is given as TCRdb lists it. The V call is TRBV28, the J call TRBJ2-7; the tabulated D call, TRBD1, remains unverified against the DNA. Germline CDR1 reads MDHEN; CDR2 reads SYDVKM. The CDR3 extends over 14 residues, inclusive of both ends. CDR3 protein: CASSSGQGSTEQYF.

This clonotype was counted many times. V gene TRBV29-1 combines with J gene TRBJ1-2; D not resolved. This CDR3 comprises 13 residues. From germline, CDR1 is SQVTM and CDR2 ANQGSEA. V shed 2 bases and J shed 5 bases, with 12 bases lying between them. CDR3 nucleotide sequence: TGCAGCGTTGAAAGTAATAATCCTTATGGCTACACCTTC. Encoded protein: CSVESNNPYGYTF.

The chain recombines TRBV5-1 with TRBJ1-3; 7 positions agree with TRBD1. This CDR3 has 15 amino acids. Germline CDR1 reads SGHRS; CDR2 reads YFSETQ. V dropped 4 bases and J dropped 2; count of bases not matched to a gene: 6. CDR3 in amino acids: CASSAGTVTGNTIYF. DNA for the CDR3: TGCGCCAGCAGCGCCGGGACAGTCACTGGAAACACCATATATTTT.

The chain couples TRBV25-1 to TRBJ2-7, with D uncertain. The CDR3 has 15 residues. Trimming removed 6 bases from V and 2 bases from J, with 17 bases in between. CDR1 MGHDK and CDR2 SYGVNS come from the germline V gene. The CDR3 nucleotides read TGTGCCAGCAGCCCCCAACGAGGCAGGCCCTACGAGCAGTACTTC. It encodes CASSPQRGRPYEQYF.

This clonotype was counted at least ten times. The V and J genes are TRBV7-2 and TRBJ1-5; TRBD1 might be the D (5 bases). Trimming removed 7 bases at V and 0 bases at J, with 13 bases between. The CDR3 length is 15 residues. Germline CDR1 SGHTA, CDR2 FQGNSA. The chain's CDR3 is CASTRGGDSNQPQHF. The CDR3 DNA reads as TGTGCCAGCACTCGGGGAGGGGATAGCAATCAGCCCCAGCATTTT. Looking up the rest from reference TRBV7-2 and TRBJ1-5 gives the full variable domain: GAGVSQSPSNKVTEKGKDVELRCDPISGHTALYWYRQSLGQGLEFLIYFQGNSAPDKSGLPSDRFSAERTGGSVSTLTIQRTQQEDSAVYLCASTRGGDSNQPQHFGDGTRLSIL.

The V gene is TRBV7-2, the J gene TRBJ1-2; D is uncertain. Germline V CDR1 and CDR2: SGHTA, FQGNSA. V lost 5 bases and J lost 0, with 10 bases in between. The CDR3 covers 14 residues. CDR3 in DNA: TGTGCCAGCAGCGTACAGCGTTCTAACTATGGCTACACCTTC. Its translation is CASSVQRSNYGYTF. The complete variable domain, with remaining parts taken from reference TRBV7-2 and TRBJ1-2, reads GAGVSQSPSNKVTEKGKDVELRCDPISGHTALYWYRQSLGQGLEFLIYFQGNSAPDKSGLPSDRFSAERTGGSVSTLTIQRTQQEDSAVYLCASSVQRSNYGYTFGSGTRLTVV.

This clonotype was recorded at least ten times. CDR3 sequence (DNA): TGCGCCAGCATTTTAGGCGGTGGAACTGAAGCTTTCTTT. This codes for CASILGGGTEAFF. This chain joins TRBV10-2 and TRBJ1-1; no definite D call. V lost 7 bases and J 5 bases, leaving 14 bases between the germline ends. CDR3 size: 13 residues. CDR1 is WSHSY and CDR2 is SAAADI in the germline V gene.